The sequence of this TCR beta chain was determined in a study of blood T cell repertoires in COVID-19. Study-level background: Some COVID-19 samples were acute and others convalescent; all came from the United States, Italy and Spain.

CDR1 is SGDLS and CDR2 is YYNGEE in the germline V gene. V dropped 0 bases and J dropped 2 bases, with 5 bases sitting between them. This CDR3 has 14 residues. This clone was observed a few times. Assay used: immunoSEQ multiplex PCR; TCRdb lists only in-frame clones, some missing. The repertoire includes around 150,000 clones, approximately 80% of them detected once, and about 9.3% sits in the top ten. The sample was peripheral blood. The gene calls are TRBV9 and TRBJ2-2; D is undetermined. The source is a woman aged 80 or over in a cohort sampled during active or convalescent COVID-19. The CDR3 here is CASSVVGNTGELFF. Written as DNA, the CDR3 is TGTGCCAGCAGCGTAGTGGGCAACACCGGGGAGCTGTTTTTT.